The next 5 T cell receptor beta chains were all read from a single sample in a study of blood T cell repertoires in COVID-19. Repertoires were generated with immunoSEQ multiplex PCR, while TCRdb's copy carries only in-frame clones and drops some. The repertoire consists of about 110,000 clones, with approximately 87% occurring once and the leading ten covering roughly 18%. Sequencing was carried out using peripheral blood. The receptors derive from a woman in her fifties or sixties with acute or convalescent COVID-19.

This chain joins TRBV27 and TRBJ2-1; 7 nucleotides line up with TRBD1. This CDR3 is built from 15 residues. CDR1 is MNHEY, CDR2 SMNVEV, per germline (reference sequence). The junction had 9 bases not matched to a gene; V was cut back by 6 bases and J by 4 bases. In nucleotides, the CDR3 is TGTGCCAGCAGCCTAGGCGACAGGGTATACAATGAGCAGTTCTTC. Translation gives CASSLGDRVYNEQFF.

This clone was counted a single time. J is TRBJ1-5 and V is TRBV3-1 (or the pseudogene TRBV3-2), with 9 bases fitting TRBD1. The length of the CDR3 is 14 residues. Germline V gives CDR1 LGHDT, CDR2 YNNKEL (reference sequence). V trimming: 1 base; J trimming: 10 bases; junction bases outside the gene matches: 5. CDR3 protein: CASSQGQGERPQHF. DNA for the CDR3: TGTGCCAGCAGCCAAGGACAGGGGGAACGTCCCCAGCATTTT.

V gene TRBV9 combines with J gene TRBJ1-2, with D unresolved. There are 13 residues in the CDR3. Germline V gene sequence: CDR1 SGDLS, CDR2 YYNGEE. The ends were cut back, 7 bases at V and 1 base at J, with 11 bases in the middle. CDR3 in DNA: TGTGCCAGCCAATCCGCAGATAACTATGGCTACACCTTC. It specifies CASQSADNYGYTF.

The CDR3 sequence: CASSIGVNTGELFF. For the CDR3, the DNA is TGTGCCAGTAGTATCGGAGTAAACACCGGGGAGCTGTTTTTT. The J gene is TRBJ2-2, the V gene TRBV19, with D hard to call. The length of the CDR3 is 14 residues. CDR1 LNHDA and CDR2 SQIVND come from the germline V gene (reference sequence). V lost 3 bases and J lost 2, with 7 bases in between. Filled out from reference TRBV19 and TRBJ2-2, the complete variable domain reads DGGITQSPKYLFRKEGQNVTLSCEQNLNHDAMYWYRQDPGQGLRLIYYSQIVNDFQKGDIAEGYSVSREKKESFPLTVTSAQKNPTAFYLCASSIGVNTGELFFGEGSRLTVL.

The J gene is TRBJ1-6, the V gene TRBV6-2 or TRBV6-3, with D perhaps matching TRBD1 (5 bases). Germline-derived CDR1 and CDR2 are MNHEY and SVGEGT. The CDR3 has 15 residues. The V end lost 2 bases, the J end lost 2 bases, and 7 bases lay between the germline ends. DNA of the CDR3: TGTGCCAGCAGTTACAGGGGCACCTATAATTCACCCCTCCACTTT. This translates into CASSYRGTYNSPLHF.